This T cell receptor (beta chain) is from a study of beta chain features in type 1 diabetes. The whole isolated RNA underwent reverse transcription, so sequencing captured expressed TCRB transcripts. Measured with immunoSEQ multiplex PCR; TCRdb has only the in-frame clones, and not every one. The table has some 150,000 clones, about 13% seen once. The CDR3 length is 14 residues. V was clipped by 5 bases and J by 5 bases, with 15 bases between them. Germline CDR1 is MDHEN and CDR2 is SYDVKM. Overall study results and limits: Among patients with Type 1 diabetes, TCRB CDR3s were moderately but significantly shorter in every one of the four CD4+ subsets.

As for this clone: What it recognizes is unknown.

This TCR derives from a man aged 18 to 35 with type 1 diabetes. The V and J genes are TRBV28 and TRBJ1-1; TRBD1 might be the D (5 bases). The sequenced material came from central memory CD4+ T cells from blood. The CDR3 nucleotides read TGTGCCAGCAGTCCCACCATTGGGGGGACTGAAGCTTTCTTT. This sequence encodes CASSPTIGGTEAFF.